This TCR beta chain originates from a study of blood T cells in healthy people across ages. With respect to this clonotype: The junction differs from germline at one of its ends, possibly a read error.

Primed by a sample-barcoded 5' primer and a J-beta primer mix, a second PCR proceeded for 7 to 11 cycles. TCRdb re-called the 5' RACE reads through MiXCR, storing one row per CDR3 protein. The table lists approximately 940,000 distinct CDR3 sequences, around 46% of them singletons. This CDR3 spans 16 amino acids. The chain carries TRBV12-3 or TRBV12-4 and TRBJ2-3, with a tentative D call TRBD2 (6 bases). The source of this sequence is a man aged 25 to 40 in good health. Sequenced sample: blood. In DNA, the CDR3 is TGTGCCAGCAGTTTAGGGCGGGGATTTGGCACAGATACGCAGTATTTC. Translation: CASSLGRGFGTDTQYF.